Shown below are 10 T cell receptor beta chains from a single sample sequenced in a study of blood T cell repertoires in COVID-19. Method: immunoSEQ multiplex PCR; TCRdb's copy keeps in-frame clones and lacks some. Of 110,000 to 150,000 clones in the sample, roughly 89% were seen once. The specimen sequenced was peripheral blood. These receptor sequences come from a man aged 55 to 69 with active or convalescent COVID-19.

The chain carries TRBV30 and TRBJ2-6, with TRBD1 matching over 7 bases. There are 15 residues in the CDR3. The V gene's germline CDR1 is GTSNPN and CDR2 SVGIG (reference sequence). Trimming removed 3 bases from V and 3 bases from J; junction bases left unmatched: 5. CDR3 DNA: TGTGCCTGGAGGCCCTCAGGGGGTGGGGCCAACGTCCTGACTTTC. Protein product: CAWRPSGGGANVLTF.

The chain is built from TRBV4-3 and TRBJ2-1, with D possibly being TRBD2 (5 bases). The germline V gene encodes CDR1 LGHNA and CDR2 YSLEER. The CDR3 is 16 residues long. V lost 0 bases to trimming and J lost 1 base, with 10 bases between them. CDR3 in amino acids: CASSQESRTSYNEQFF. DNA for the CDR3: TGCGCCAGCAGCCAAGAGAGTAGGACTTCCTACAATGAGCAGTTCTTC.

This clone came up once. In nucleotides, the CDR3 is TGTGCCAGCAGAGACTCCGGCGCGGGGGGTTACGAGCAGTACTTC. Amino acid sequence: CASRDSGAGGYEQYF. V is TRBV25-1 and J is TRBJ2-7, with 8 bases aligning to TRBD2. CDR1 is MGHDK and CDR2 is SYGVNS in the germline V gene. The junction had 11 bases not matched to a gene; V was cut back by 6 bases and J by 4 bases. This CDR3 is built from 15 residues.

The gene calls are TRBV23-1 and TRBJ1-1; D is perhaps TRBD1 (5 bases). TRBV23-1 carries the ORF label, with uncertain function. Trimming shortened V by 0 bases and J by 5 bases, and 13 bases separated the two germline ends. The CDR3 consists of 15 residues. The chain's CDR3 is CASSQSAGPGTEAFF. The CDR3 bases are TGCGCCAGCAGTCAATCGGCGGGACCAGGGACTGAAGCTTTCTTT.

On this clone itself: Different DNA sequences within this sample yield the same CDR3. The chain has TRBV6-5 and TRBJ1-2; TRBD1 aligns across 8 bases. Per the germline V gene, CDR1 is MNHEY and CDR2 is SVGAGI. The J segment lost 5 bases and the V segment lost 3 bases, leaving 2 bases of the junction unmatched. This CDR3 comprises 13 residues. DNA for the CDR3: TGTGCCAGCAGTTATGACAGGGGTTATGGCTACACCTTC. It translates to CASSYDRGYGYTF.

The rearrangement joins TRBV9 to TRBJ1-1; D unclear. This CDR3 has 12 residues. Trimming left V 4 bases short and J 10 bases short, with 14 bases between. CDR1 and CDR2 (germline): SGDLS, YYNGEE. The CDR3 sequence is CASSQLVAGAFF. The CDR3 DNA reads TGTGCCAGCAGCCAATTGGTAGCGGGAGCTTTCTTT.

The chain is built from TRBV30 and TRBJ1-1, with a possible D match to TRBD1 (5 bases). CDR1 and CDR2 (germline): GTSNPN, SVGIG (reference sequence). Trimming shortened V by 4 bases and J by 2 bases, and 20 bases separated the two germline ends. CDR3 length: 16 amino acids. Here the CDR3 reads CAWTTRRGVGNTEAFF. Here the CDR3 DNA reads TGTGCCTGGACCACCCGGAGGGGTGTGGGCAACACTGAAGCTTTCTTT.

This chain connects TRBV27 to TRBJ2-3; TRBD1 matches at 7 bases. This CDR3 contains 16 residues. Trimming took 3 bases from V and 2 from J; bases not matched to a gene: 8. In germline, CDR1 is MNHEY, CDR2 SMNVEV (reference sequence). The CDR3 DNA is TGTGCCAGCAGTTTTAGTCCAGGGGGTTCCACAGATACGCAGTATTTT. Its translation: CASSFSPGGSTDTQYF.

The chain links TRBV6-6 to TRBJ1-2, with 8 bases matching TRBD1. Trimming at V came to 7 bases and at J to 5 bases, leaving 12 bases not matched to a gene. The CDR3 contains 15 residues. In germline, CDR1 is MNHNY, CDR2 SVGAGI (reference sequence). The CDR3 here is CASISGTGGRYGYTF. CDR3 nucleotides: TGTGCCAGCATTTCCGGGACAGGAGGAAGGTATGGCTACACCTTC.

The chain joins TRBV6-5 to TRBJ2-2; no definite D call. V was cut by 6 bases and J by 5 bases, with 13 bases left in between. The germline V gene encodes CDR1 MNHEY and CDR2 SVGAGI. The CDR3 extends over 14 amino acids. The CDR3 nucleotides read TGTGCCAGCAGCCGCACCATACGGACCGGGGAGCTGTTTTTT. Translating gives CASSRTIRTGELFF.